The TCR beta chain under discussion was sequenced for a study of T-cell memory formation after mild COVID-19. TCRdb called the 5' RACE reads again in MiXCR, with one record for every CDR3 protein. The sample lists 300,000 to 400,000 distinct CDR3 sequences, about 15% occurring once. This CDR3 contains 16 residues. Germline V gives CDR1 DFQATT, CDR2 SNEGSKA (reference sequence). With 6 bases removed from V and 0 bases from J, the gap between germline ends came to 20 bases. This receptor was taken from a man between 18 and 29 years old who had mild COVID-19 (a few samples of this study predate the infection). Cell type and time point are not known. Sequences were obtained from PBMCs or a T cell subset sorted from them (not recorded which). The chain is built from TRBV20-1 and TRBJ2-5; the D gene is possibly TRBD1 (6 bases). The CDR3: CSAAQGSPWYQETQYF. DNA of the CDR3: TGCAGTGCCGCCCAGGGGAGCCCATGGTACCAAGAGACCCAGTACTTC.